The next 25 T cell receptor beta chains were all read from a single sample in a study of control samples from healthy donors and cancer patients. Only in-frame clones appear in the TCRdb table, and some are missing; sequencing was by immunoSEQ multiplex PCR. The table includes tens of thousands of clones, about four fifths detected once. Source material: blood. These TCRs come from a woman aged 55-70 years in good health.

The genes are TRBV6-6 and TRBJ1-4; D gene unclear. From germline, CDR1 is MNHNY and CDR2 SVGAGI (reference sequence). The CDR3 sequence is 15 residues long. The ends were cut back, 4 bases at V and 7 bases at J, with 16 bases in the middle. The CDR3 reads CASSSGTGFGEKLFF. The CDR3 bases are TGTGCCAGCAGTTCCGGAACCGGATTCGGTGAAAAACTGTTTTTT.

As DNA, the CDR3 is TGTGCCAGCAGTGAAGACAGGGATCAGCCCCAGCATTTT. Translation gives CASSEDRDQPQHF. The chain combines TRBV6-1 with TRBJ1-5, with D possibly TRBD1 on 6 matching bases. Trimming stripped 1 base from V and 5 bases from J, with 6 bases between. The CDR3 covers 13 residues. Germline-derived CDR1 and CDR2 are MNHNS and SASEGT.

Here the CDR3 reads CASSLRGARTEAFF. As DNA, the CDR3 is TGTGCCAGCAGTCTTAGAGGGGCTCGCACTGAAGCTTTCTTT. The chain couples TRBV13 to TRBJ1-1; D perhaps matches TRBD1 (5 bases). Trimming shortened V by 6 bases and J by 4 bases, and 15 bases separated the two germline ends. The CDR3 sequence is 14 residues long. In germline, CDR1 is PRHDT, CDR2 FYEKMQ (reference sequence).

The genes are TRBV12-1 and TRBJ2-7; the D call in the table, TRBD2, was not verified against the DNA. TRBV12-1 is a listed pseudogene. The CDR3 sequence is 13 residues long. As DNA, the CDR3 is TGTGCCAGCAGCTCGCGGACTTCGGCCGGGCAGTACTTC. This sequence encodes CASSSRTSAGQYF.

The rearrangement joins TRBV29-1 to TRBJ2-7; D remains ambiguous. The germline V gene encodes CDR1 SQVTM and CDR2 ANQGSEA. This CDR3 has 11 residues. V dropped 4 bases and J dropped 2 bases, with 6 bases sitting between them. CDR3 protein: CSVGSAYEQYF. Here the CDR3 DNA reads TGCAGCGTTGGGTCAGCCTACGAGCAGTACTTC.

This chain's CDR3 is CASSLAMISNEQFF. CDR3 DNA: TGTGCCAGCAGCTTGGCCATGATCAGCAATGAGCAGTTCTTC. The rearrangement links TRBV5-4 to TRBJ2-1, with D uncertain. CDR1 is SGHNT, CDR2 YYREEE, per germline (reference sequence). The CDR3 sequence is 14 residues long. The V and J ends lost 0 bases and 6 bases respectively, with 10 bases between them.

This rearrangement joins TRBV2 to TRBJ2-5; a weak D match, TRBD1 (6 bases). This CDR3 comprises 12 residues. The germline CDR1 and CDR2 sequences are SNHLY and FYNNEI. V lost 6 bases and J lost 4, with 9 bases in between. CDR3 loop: CASRGATETQYF. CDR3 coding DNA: TGTGCCAGCAGGGGGGCTACAGAGACCCAGTACTTC.

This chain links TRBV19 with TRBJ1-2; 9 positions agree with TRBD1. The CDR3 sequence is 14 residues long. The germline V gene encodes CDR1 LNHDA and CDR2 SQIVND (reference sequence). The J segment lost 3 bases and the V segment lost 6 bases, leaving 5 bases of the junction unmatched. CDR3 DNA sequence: TGTGCCAGTAGCCACAGGGGGCGCGACTATGGCTACACCTTC. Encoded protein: CASSHRGRDYGYTF.

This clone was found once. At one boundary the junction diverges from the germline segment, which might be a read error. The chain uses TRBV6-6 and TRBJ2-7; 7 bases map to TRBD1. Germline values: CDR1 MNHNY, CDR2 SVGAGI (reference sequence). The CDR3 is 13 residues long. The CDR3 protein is CASSYNSGQSTPF. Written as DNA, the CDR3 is TGTGCCAGCAGTTACAATTCGGGACAGTCTACCCCTTTC.

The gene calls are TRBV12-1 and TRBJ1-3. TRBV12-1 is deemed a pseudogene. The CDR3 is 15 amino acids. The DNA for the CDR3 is TGTGCCAGCAGCACCGAAGTTAATCCTGGAAACACCATATATTTT. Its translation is CASSTEVNPGNTIYF.

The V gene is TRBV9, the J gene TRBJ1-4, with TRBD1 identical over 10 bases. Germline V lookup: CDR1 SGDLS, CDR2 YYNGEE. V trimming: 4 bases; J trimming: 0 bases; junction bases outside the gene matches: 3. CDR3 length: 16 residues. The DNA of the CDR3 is TGTGCCAGCAGCTCAGGACAGGGGGCAACTAATGAAAAACTGTTTTTT. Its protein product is CASSSGQGATNEKLFF.

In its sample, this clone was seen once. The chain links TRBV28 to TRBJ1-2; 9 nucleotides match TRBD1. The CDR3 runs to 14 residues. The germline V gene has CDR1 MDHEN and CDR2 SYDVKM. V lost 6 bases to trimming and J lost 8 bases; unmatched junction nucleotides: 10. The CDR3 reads CASSKYGTGIGYTF. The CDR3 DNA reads TGTGCCAGCAGCAAATATGGGACAGGGATCGGCTACACCTTC.

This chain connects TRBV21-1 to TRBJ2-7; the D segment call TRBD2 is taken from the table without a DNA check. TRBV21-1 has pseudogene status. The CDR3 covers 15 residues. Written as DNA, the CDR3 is TGTGCCAGCAGCAATCGACTAGCGGGCTCCTACGAGCAGTACTTC. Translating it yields CASSNRLAGSYEQYF.

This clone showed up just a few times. For the CDR3, the DNA is TGCGCCAGCAGCTTGGCGGTTAGCCCGAAGACCCAGTACTTC. Amino acids: CASSLAVSPKTQYF. V gene TRBV5-1 combines with J gene TRBJ2-5, with D unclear. V shed 0 bases and J shed 6 bases, with 12 bases lying between them. The CDR3 contains 14 residues. Germline assignment: CDR1 SGHRS and CDR2 YFSETQ. The whole variable domain, filled in from reference TRBV5-1 and TRBJ2-5, reads KAGVTQTPRYLIKTRGQQVTLSCSPISGHRSVSWYQQTPGQGLQFLFEYFSETQRNKGNFPGRFSGRQFSNSRSEMNVSTLELGDSALYLCASSLAVSPKTQYFGPGTRLLVL.

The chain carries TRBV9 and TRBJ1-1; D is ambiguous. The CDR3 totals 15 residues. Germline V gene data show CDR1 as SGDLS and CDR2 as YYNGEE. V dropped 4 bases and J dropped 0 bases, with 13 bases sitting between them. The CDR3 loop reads CASSKGGSMNTEAFF. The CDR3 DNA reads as TGTGCCAGCAGCAAGGGCGGCTCCATGAACACTGAAGCTTTCTTT.

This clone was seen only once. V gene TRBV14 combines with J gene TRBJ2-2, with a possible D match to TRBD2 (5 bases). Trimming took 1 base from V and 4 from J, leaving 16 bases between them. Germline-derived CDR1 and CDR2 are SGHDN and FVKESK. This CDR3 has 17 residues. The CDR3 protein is CASSQGGRTSFTGELFF. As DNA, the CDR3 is TGTGCCAGCAGCCAAGGTGGGAGAACCTCGTTCACCGGGGAGCTGTTTTTT.

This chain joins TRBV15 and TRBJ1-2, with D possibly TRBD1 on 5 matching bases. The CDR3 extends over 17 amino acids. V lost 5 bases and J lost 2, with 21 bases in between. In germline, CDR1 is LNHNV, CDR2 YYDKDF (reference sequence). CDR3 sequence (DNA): TGTGCCACCAGCGGATATGGGACCGCCACTCCAAACTATGGCTACACCTTC. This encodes CATSGYGTATPNYGYTF.

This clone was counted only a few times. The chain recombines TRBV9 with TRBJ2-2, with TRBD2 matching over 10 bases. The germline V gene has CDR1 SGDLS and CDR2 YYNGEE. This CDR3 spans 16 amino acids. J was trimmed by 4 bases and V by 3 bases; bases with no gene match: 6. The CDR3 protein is CASSATPSGGTGELFF. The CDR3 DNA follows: TGTGCCAGCAGCGCCACTCCTAGCGGGGGCACCGGGGAGCTGTTTTTT.

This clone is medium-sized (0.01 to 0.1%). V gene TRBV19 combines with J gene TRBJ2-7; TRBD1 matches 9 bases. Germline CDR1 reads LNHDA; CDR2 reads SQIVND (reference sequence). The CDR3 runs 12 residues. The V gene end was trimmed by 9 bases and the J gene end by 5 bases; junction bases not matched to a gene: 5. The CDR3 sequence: CASGQGIHEQYF. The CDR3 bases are TGTGCCAGCGGACAGGGGATTCACGAGCAGTACTTC.

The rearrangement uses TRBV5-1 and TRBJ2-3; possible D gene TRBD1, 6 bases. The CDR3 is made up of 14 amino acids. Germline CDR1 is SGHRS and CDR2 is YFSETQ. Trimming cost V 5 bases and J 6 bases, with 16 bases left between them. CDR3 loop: CASRQTGPSDTQYF. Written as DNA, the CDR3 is TGCGCCAGCAGACAGACAGGACCCTCGGATACGCAGTATTTT.

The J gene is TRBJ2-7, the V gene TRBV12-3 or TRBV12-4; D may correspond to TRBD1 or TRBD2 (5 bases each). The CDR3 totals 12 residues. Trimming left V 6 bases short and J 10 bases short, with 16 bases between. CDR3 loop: CASSLTGTNQYF. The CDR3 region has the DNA TGTGCCAGCAGCTTAACTGGGACCAACCAGTACTTC.

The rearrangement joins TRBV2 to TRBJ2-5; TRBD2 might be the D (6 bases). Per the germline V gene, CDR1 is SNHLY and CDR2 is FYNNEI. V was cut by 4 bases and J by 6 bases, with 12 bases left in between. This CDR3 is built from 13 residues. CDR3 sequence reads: CASSAGVGKTQYF. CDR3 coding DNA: TGTGCCAGCAGTGCGGGAGTTGGGAAGACCCAGTACTTC.

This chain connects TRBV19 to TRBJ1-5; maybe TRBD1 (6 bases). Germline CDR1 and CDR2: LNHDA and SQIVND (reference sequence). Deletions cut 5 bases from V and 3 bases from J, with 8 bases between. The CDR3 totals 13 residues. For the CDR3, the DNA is TGTGCCAGTAGTCAGGGGAACAATCAGCCCCAGCATTTT. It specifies CASSQGNNQPQHF.

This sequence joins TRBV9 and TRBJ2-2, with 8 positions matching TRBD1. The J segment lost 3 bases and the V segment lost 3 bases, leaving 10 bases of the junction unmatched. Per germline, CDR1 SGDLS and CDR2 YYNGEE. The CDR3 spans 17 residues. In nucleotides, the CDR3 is TGTGCCAGCAGCGCACCTCGGACAGGGACGGACACCGGGGAGCTGTTTTTT. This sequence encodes CASSAPRTGTDTGELFF.

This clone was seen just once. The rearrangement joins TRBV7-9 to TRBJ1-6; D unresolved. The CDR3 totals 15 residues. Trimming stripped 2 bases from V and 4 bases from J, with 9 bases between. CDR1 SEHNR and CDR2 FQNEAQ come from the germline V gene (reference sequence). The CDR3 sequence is CASSLTEAYNSPLHF. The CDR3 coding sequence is TGTGCCAGCAGCTTAACGGAAGCATATAATTCACCCCTCCACTTT.